Included here is one TCR beta chain sequence, with context. In the study's own analysis: Amplifying reference gene primers gave estimates of nucleated cell counts. Some clones are missing from TCRdb's copy, which holds only in-frame ones; the method was immunoSEQ multiplex PCR. V, J and clone size derive from that table, while D and trimming were established from the DNA sequence. The data show about 52,000 clones, with roughly 91% seen just once and 2.5% to 3.5% held by the top ten. The data stem from a study of blood T cell repertoires in COVID-19. J lost 3 bases, V lost 3 bases, and 5 bases had no gene match. Germline-derived CDR1 and CDR2 are MGHDK and SYGVNS. This CDR3 region has 16 residues.

Sequencing was carried out using peripheral blood. The gene calls are TRBV25-1 and TRBJ2-1; 10 bases align to TRBD2. The origin of this receptor is a human donor in a cohort sampled during active COVID-19. CDR3 protein: CASSEALAGVYNEQFF. The CDR3 DNA follows: TGTGCCAGCAGTGAGGCGCTAGCGGGAGTCTACAATGAGCAGTTCTTC.